A selection of T cell receptor beta chains follows, all from one sample in a study of cytomegalovirus exposure and HLA in healthy donors. Clones were sequenced by immunoSEQ multiplex PCR, and TCRdb holds only the in-frame ones, with some missing. The sample yields 100,000 to 130,000 clones, roughly 82% seen once. Sequences were obtained from PBMCs. These receptors came from a male donor in good health and CMV-seronegative. CDR3s include the opening cysteine and the closing phenylalanine or tryptophan. The D gene is left open where the match is weak. Clone size appears in some rows only: once, few, many, or a class for an expanded clone.

D gene,clone size,J gene,V gene,CDR3 protein,CDR3 DNA
NA,NA,TRBJ1-2,TRBV5-4,CASRTIGGASGYTF,TGTGCCAGCAGAACTATAGGGGGGGCAAGCGGCTACACCTTC
NA,NA,TRBJ2-3,TRBV6-4,CASSGTITDTQYF,TGTGCCAGCAGCGGGACAATCACAGATACGCAGTATTTT
NA,NA,TRBJ2-7,TRBV29-1,CSVEDSASSYEQYF,TGCAGCGTTGAAGATAGTGCGAGCTCCTACGAGCAGTACTTC
TRBD2,NA,TRBJ2-1,TRBV6-5,CASSYGAGGVRNEQFF,TGTGCCAGCAGTTACGGGGCGGGAGGGGTCAGGAATGAGCAGTTCTTC
NA,NA,TRBJ2-5,TRBV27,CASSTRGGMAQETQYF,TGTGCCAGCAGTACCCGTGGGGGGATGGCCCAAGAGACCCAGTACTTC
NA,NA,TRBJ2-6,TRBV18,CASSPGAAGANVLTF,TGTGCCAGCTCACCAGGGGCAGCTGGGGCCAACGTCCTGACTTTC
NA,NA,TRBJ2-3,TRBV27,CASSIDTDTQYF,TGTGCCAGCAGTATAGACACAGATACGCAGTATTTT
TRBD2,NA,TRBJ2-3,TRBV19,CASDTSRTSGTDTQYF,TGTGCCAGTGATACCTCTCGGACTAGCGGCACAGATACGCAGTATTTT
NA,NA,TRBJ2-1,TRBV5-1,CASSLNPRNNEQFF,TGCGCCAGCAGCTTGAATCCCAGAAACAATGAGCAGTTCTTC
NA,NA,TRBJ1-1,TRBV5-1,CATKLGVEAFF,TGCGCCACCAAGCTAGGGGTTGAAGCTTTCTTT
NA,NA,TRBJ2-2,TRBV4-1,CASGPGGEATTGELFF,TGCGCCAGCGGACCAGGCGGGGAGGCTACCACCGGGGAGCTGTTTTTT
TRBD1,once,TRBJ1-2,TRBV13,CASSLRPPGGLYGYTF,TGTGCCAGCAGCTTAAGGCCCCCAGGGGGATTATATGGCTACACCTTC
NA,once,TRBJ1-4,TRBV20-1,CSARAVEKLFF,TGCAGTGCTAGAGCTGTTGAAAAACTGTTTTTT
TRBD2,NA,TRBJ2-1,TRBV30,CAWSSPGLADNEQFF,TGTGCCTGGAGTTCACCGGGACTAGCGGACAATGAGCAGTTCTTC
NA,NA,TRBJ2-7,TRBV25-1,CASSVQTRGIYEQYF,TGTGCCAGCAGTGTTCAAACGCGGGGCATCTACGAGCAGTACTTC
NA,NA,TRBJ2-7,TRBV7-8,CASSARLEGLGSTIYEQYF,TGTGCCAGCAGCGCAAGACTAGAGGGCCTAGGCTCTACCATCTACGAGCAGTACTTC
NA,NA,TRBJ2-1,TRBV27,CASSSRAPYNEQFF,TGTGCCAGCAGTTCTAGAGCCCCCTACAATGAGCAGTTCTTC
TRBD2,NA,TRBJ2-5,TRBV9,CASSFRLADQETQYF,TGTGCCAGCAGCTTCAGACTAGCCGACCAAGAGACCCAGTACTTC
TRBD2,NA,TRBJ2-7,TRBV27,CASSPGLAGVEQYF,TGTGCCAGCAGCCCTGGACTAGCGGGAGTAGAGCAGTACTTC
TRBD2,NA,TRBJ2-7,TRBV7-6,CASSSDIPGTSGPYEQYF,TGTGCCAGCAGCTCCGACATTCCTGGGACTAGCGGGCCCTACGAGCAGTACTTC
NA,NA,TRBJ1-2,TRBV7-2,CASSPFPQGGTGYTF,TGTGCCAGCAGTCCATTTCCGCAGGGAGGGACCGGCTACACCTTC
NA,NA,TRBJ2-6,TRBV19,CASNPAGPGANVLTF,TGTGCCAGTAATCCCGCGGGGCCTGGGGCCAACGTCCTGACTTTC
TRBD2,NA,TRBJ2-7,TRBV23-1,CASSQGTSGEKVGEQYF,TGCGCCAGCAGTCAAGGGACTAGCGGGGAGAAGGTAGGGGAGCAGTACTTC
TRBD2,NA,TRBJ2-7,TRBV4-2,CASSQDPLGTSGYEQYF,TGTGCCAGCAGCCAAGATCCACTCGGGACTAGCGGGTACGAGCAGTACTTC
NA,few,TRBJ1-5,TRBV6-1,CASRYGFQPQHF,TGTGCCAGCAGGTACGGGTTTCAGCCCCAGCATTTT
TRBD1,NA,TRBJ2-7,TRBV18,CASSPRTGGVYEQYF,TGTGCCAGCTCACCGCGGACAGGGGGCGTCTACGAGCAGTACTTC
TRBD2,NA,TRBJ2-3,TRBV30,CARTGTSGRARADTQYF,TGTGCCCGTACCGGGACTAGCGGGAGGGCCCGGGCAGATACGCAGTATTTT
NA,once,TRBJ2-5,TRBV28,CASSLGGGGETQYF,TGTGCCAGCAGTTTAGGAGGGGGCGGGGAGACCCAGTACTTC
TRBD2,NA,TRBJ2-1,TRBV10-1,CASSDRTSGSSYNEQFF,TGCGCCAGCAGTGACCGGACTAGCGGGAGCTCCTACAATGAGCAGTTCTTC
TRBD2,NA,TRBJ2-1,TRBV6-6,CASSRGLADYNEQFF,TGTGCCAGCAGCCGGGGACTAGCGGACTACAATGAGCAGTTCTTC
NA,NA,TRBJ2-3,TRBV6-6,CASTSSFSTDTQYF,TGTGCCAGCACTTCCAGTTTTAGCACAGATACGCAGTATTTT
TRBD2,once,TRBJ2-7,TRBV10-2,CASSEYGLAGAYEQYF,TGCGCCAGCAGTGAGTACGGACTAGCGGGAGCCTACGAGCAGTACTTC
TRBD1,NA,TRBJ2-1,TRBV30,CAFRDRGYNEQFF,TGTGCCTTCCGGGACAGGGGATACAATGAGCAGTTCTTC
NA,NA,TRBJ2-7,TRBV19,CASSISGERETYEQYF,TGTGCCAGTAGTATTTCAGGAGAGAGGGAGACCTACGAGCAGTACTTC
TRBD1,few,TRBJ1-4,TRBV6-5,CASSTAGTGSQKLFF,TGTGCCAGCAGCACCGCCGGGACAGGGTCTCAAAAACTGTTTTTT
NA,NA,TRBJ2-7,TRBV5-6,CASSLGGDRYYEQYF,TGTGCCAGCAGCTTGGGCGGGGACAGATACTACGAGCAGTACTTC
NA,few,TRBJ1-1,TRBV5-1,CASSLDRRGNTEAFF,TGCGCCAGCAGCTTGGACAGGCGGGGAAACACTGAAGCTTTCTTT
NA,NA,TRBJ1-4,TRBV29-1,CSVLRSDEKLFF,TGCAGCGTCCTACGCTCGGATGAAAAACTGTTTTTT
NA,NA,TRBJ1-2,TRBV7-6,CVSSSRTDSYYGYTF,TGTGTCAGCAGCTCGAGAACCGACAGCTACTATGGCTACACCTTC